A single sample is the source of the 17 T cell receptor beta chains below, sequenced in a study of beta chain features in type 1 diabetes (dated by TCRdb to the late 2010s). The investigation overall reported the following: In all four CD4+ subsets, TCRB CDR3 length was moderately but significantly shorter in type 1 diabetes patients.

The library was prepared using the immunoSEQ multiplex PCR assay. The entire isolated RNA was reverse transcribed using the High Capacity cDNA Reverse Transcription Kit, and thus expressed TCRB transcripts were sequenced. TCRdb took this table from immuneACCESS and kept in-frame rearrangements with V and J called. Such tables lack part of the clones; where checked against another copy, unresolved V genes explain under half of the gap, and the rest is unexplained. Present in this sample are tens of thousands of clones, about 50% of which were seen just once. 0.7% of the sample is in the top ten clones. No antigens are known for them. The sample comprised central memory CD4+ T cells from blood. The receptor source for this set is a man aged 30 to 45 with type 1 diabetes.

The V gene is TRBV30, the J gene TRBJ1-1; D remains ambiguous. Trimming pared 1 base from V and 1 base from J, leaving 7 bases between. This CDR3 spans 13 amino acids. Germline CDR1 reads GTSNPN; CDR2 reads SVGIG (reference sequence). The CDR3 DNA sequence: TGTGCCTGGAGTGCCGGAGGGAACACTGAAGCTTTCTTT. Translated: CAWSAGGNTEAFF.

The chain carries TRBV7-9 and TRBJ1-6, with 7 positions matching TRBD1. Trimming took 5 bases from V and 6 from J; bases not matched to a gene: 4. The germline CDR1 and CDR2 sequences are SEHNR and FQNEAQ (reference sequence). This CDR3 is 14 amino acids long. CDR3 DNA sequence: TGTGCCAGCAGCCGCCGGGACAGTAATTCACCCCTCCACTTT. Translation gives CASSRRDSNSPLHF. Full variable domain (outside the CDR3, taken from reference TRBV7-9 and TRBJ1-6): DTGVSQNPRHKITKRGQNVTFRCDPISEHNRLYWYRQTLGQGPEFLTYFQNEAQLEKSRLLSDRFSAERPKGSFSTLEIQRTEQGDSAMYLCASSRRDSNSPLHFGNGTRLTVT.

V and J are TRBV5-1 and TRBJ1-4, with 7 positions matching TRBD1. CDR3 length equals 15 residues. In germline, CDR1 is SGHRS, CDR2 YFSETQ. After removal of 5 bases from V and 0 bases from J, the junction contained 4 bases not matched to a gene. The CDR3 DNA reads TGCGCCAGCAGTAGGGACAGTGCAACTAATGAAAAACTGTTTTTT. Encoded protein: CASSRDSATNEKLFF.

The chain recombines TRBV19 with TRBJ1-5; D gene unclear. With 4 bases removed from V and 2 bases from J, the gap between germline ends came to 15 bases. Germline assignment: CDR1 LNHDA and CDR2 SQIVND (reference sequence). The CDR3 contains 16 residues. In DNA, the CDR3 is TGTGCCAGTAGTACCACGGGAGGTGAGGGCAATCAGCCCCAGCATTTT. Its translation: CASSTTGGEGNQPQHF.

The V gene is TRBV15, the J gene TRBJ2-7; 8 positions agree with TRBD2. V gave up 10 bases and J gave up 0 bases; unmatched junction bases: 8. Germline assignment: CDR1 LNHNV and CDR2 YYDKDF (reference sequence). The CDR3 sequence is 14 residues long. The CDR3 region has the DNA TGTGCCAGCGCCGGGGGGGGTTCCTCCTACGAGCAGTACTTC. Encoded protein: CASAGGGSSYEQYF.

This chain links TRBV7-2 with TRBJ2-3, with D possibly being TRBD2 (6 bases). In germline, CDR1 is SGHTA, CDR2 FQGNSA. The CDR3 has 14 amino acids. Trimming took off 7 bases at V and 1 base at J, with 12 bases between the two ends. The DNA of the CDR3 is TGTGCCAGCAAACGGGGGTGGGGCACAGATACGCAGTATTTT. Protein sequence: CASKRGWGTDTQYF. The full variable domain, with the rest looked up from reference TRBV7-2 and TRBJ2-3, is GAGVSQSPSNKVTEKGKDVELRCDPISGHTALYWYRQSLGQGLEFLIYFQGNSAPDKSGLPSDRFSAERTGGSVSTLTIQRTQQEDSAVYLCASKRGWGTDTQYFGPGTRLTVL.

The chain joins TRBV21-1 to TRBJ1-5; the table calls TRBD1, which could not be checked here. TRBV21-1 is a known pseudogene. This CDR3 has 12 residues. CDR3 sequence (DNA): TGTGCCAGCAGCAAAGCGGGCCAGCCCCAGCATTTT. As protein: CASSKAGQPQHF.

The gene calls are TRBV9 and TRBJ2-1, with 8 bases fitting TRBD1. The CDR3 is made up of 12 amino acids. CDR1 and CDR2 from the germline V gene are SGDLS and YYNGEE. V lost 4 bases to trimming and J lost 8 bases; unmatched junction nucleotides: 2. CDR3: CASSPDRDEQFF. CDR3 sequence (DNA): TGTGCCAGCAGCCCGGACAGGGATGAGCAGTTCTTC.

The J gene is TRBJ2-3, the V gene TRBV29-1, with D tentatively TRBD2 (6 bases). This CDR3 is built from 13 residues. Germline CDR1 and CDR2: SQVTM and ANQGSEA. The V and J ends lost 6 bases and 0 bases respectively, with 10 bases between them. The CDR3 nucleotides read TGCAGCGTCCTAGCGTCGAGCACAGATACGCAGTATTTT. Amino acids: CSVLASSTDTQYF.

This clone was found a few times. This rearrangement joins TRBV18 to TRBJ1-5; weak D call: TRBD1 (5 bases). This CDR3 is 15 amino acids long. Trimming took off 6 bases at V and 2 bases at J, with 14 bases between the two ends. The germline V gene encodes CDR1 KGHSH and CDR2 LQKENI. This CDR3 reads CASSHGAGRNQPQHF. CDR3 DNA: TGTGCCAGCTCTCATGGGGCAGGGCGCAATCAGCCCCAGCATTTT.

This clone has more than one count but fewer than ten. This chain connects TRBV6-1 to TRBJ1-1, with a possible D match to TRBD1 (5 bases). This CDR3 contains 14 residues. Germline V lookup: CDR1 MNHNS, CDR2 SASEGT. V gave up 2 bases and J gave up 5 bases, with 12 bases separating them. The CDR3 loop reads CASSEKGRVTEAFF. DNA for the CDR3: TGTGCCAGCAGTGAAAAGGGCAGGGTAACTGAAGCTTTCTTT.

The chain is built from TRBV11-3 and TRBJ2-7, with TRBD2 as a possible D gene (5 bases). Germline V CDR1 and CDR2: SGHNT, YENEEA. The CDR3 runs 12 residues. The ends were cut back, 4 bases at V and 5 bases at J, with 9 bases in the middle. In DNA form, the CDR3 reads TGTGCCAGCAGCTCGCGGGCGGACGAGCAGTACTTC. Translated, it gives CASSSRADEQYF.

This clone was picked up one time. J is TRBJ1-1 and V is TRBV5-1, with a weak D call TRBD1 (6 bases). The CDR3 is made up of 15 amino acids. The germline V gene encodes CDR1 SGHRS and CDR2 YFSETQ. Trimming stripped 4 bases from V and 3 bases from J, with 16 bases between. CDR3: CASSGSMNRDTEAFF. DNA for the CDR3: TGCGCCAGCAGCGGATCGATGAACAGGGACACTGAAGCTTTCTTT.

This rearrangement joins TRBV11-3 to TRBJ2-1, with D perhaps matching TRBD2 (6 bases). There are 16 residues in the CDR3. Germline V lookup: CDR1 SGHNT, CDR2 YENEEA. The V gene lost 0 bases and the J gene lost 7 bases, with 16 bases spanning the gap. The CDR3 DNA reads as TGTGCCAGCAGCTTAGAGGGGGGACCCAGCGGGAATGAGCAGTTCTTC. This gives the protein CASSLEGGPSGNEQFF. The variable domain in full, with the rest retrieved from reference TRBV11-3 and TRBJ2-1, is EAGVVQSPRYKIIEKKQPVAFWCNPISGHNTLYWYLQNLGQGPELLIRYENEEAVDDSQLPKDRFSAERLKGVDSTLKIQPAELGDSAVYLCASSLEGGPSGNEQFFGPGTRLTVL.

This clone was seen only a few times. The genes are TRBV5-1 and TRBJ2-2, with a weak D call TRBD2 (6 bases). The CDR3 has 15 residues. The V and J ends lost 0 bases and 1 base respectively, with 7 bases between them. CDR1 is SGHRS and CDR2 is YFSETQ in the germline V gene. The CDR3 sequence: CASSLDGRNTGELFF. The CDR3 bases are TGCGCCAGCAGCTTGGACGGGAGGAACACCGGGGAGCTGTTTTTT.

This clone occurred a few times. This rearrangement joins TRBV4-1 to TRBJ1-5, with D perhaps matching TRBD1 (5 bases). Germline V gives CDR1 MGHRA, CDR2 YSYEKL. Trimming shortened V by 4 bases and J by 4 bases, and 17 bases separated the two germline ends. This CDR3 has 16 amino acids. The CDR3 DNA follows: TGCGCCAGCAGCCCCACCCCTAGACAGTTTAATCAGCCCCAGCATTTT. Protein product: CASSPTPRQFNQPQHF.

This clone was seen a few times. This sequence joins TRBV7-9 and TRBJ2-1; 10 bases fit TRBD2. In germline, CDR1 is SEHNR, CDR2 FQNEAQ (reference sequence). V was pared by 0 bases and J by 4 bases, with 0 bases of the junction left unmatched. The CDR3 totals 15 residues. The CDR3 is CASSLAAGGYNEQFF. CDR3 nucleotide sequence: TGTGCCAGCAGCTTAGCAGCGGGAGGGTACAATGAGCAGTTCTTC.